The following is a T cell receptor (beta chain) sequence with its context. Its antigen is as yet unknown. The germline gene is not matched at one end of the junction; a read error may be the cause. This sample stems from a study of tumor-infiltrating lymphocytes in primary liver carcinoma. Co-extraction yielded RNA and DNA from 20-30 mg of unsorted bulk tissue. Surgical resection was the treatment these patients received for primary liver carcinoma. The study sampled five separate regions from each tumor. The CDR3 runs to 15 residues. Germline V gene sequence: CDR1 SGHAT, CDR2 FQNNGV. Points from the study as a whole: Tumor region pairs showed greater overlap than either tumor-adjacent or tumor-blood pairs did. Tumor top-250-clone fractions significantly exceeded those of blood (p = 0.039).

With around 450 ng total RNA as template and a constant-region primer, TCR beta cDNA was made. Researchers made the TCR beta libraries by running three nested multiplex PCR rounds with slightly modified ARM-PCR. Primers for the first two PCR rounds were TRBV1-TRBV30 forward primers and a C-beta reverse primer (about 9 cycles per round). One entry per CDR3 protein, called by TCRdb with MiXCR from the multiplex PCR reads. The sample holds 20,000 or so distinct CDR3 sequences, 80% seen once. The receptor was isolated from a woman in her 30s with primary liver carcinoma and hepatitis B virus infection. The sequenced material came from liver tumor tissue from sampling region 2. This sample's subset: tumor region T2, inferior pole. The chain carries TRBV11-2 and TRBJ2-5; 14 positions agree with TRBD2. Written as DNA, the CDR3 is TGTGCTAGCAGCGCATCCGGGACTAGCGGGGGAAACCAGTACTTC. Its translation is CASSASGTSGGNQYF. Together with reference TRBV11-2 and TRBJ2-5, the CDR3 gives the full variable domain: EAGVAQSPRYKIIEKRQSVAFWCNPISGHATLYWYQQILGQGPKLLIQFQNNGVVDDSQLPKDRFSAERLKGVDSTLKIQPAKLEDSAVYLCASSASGTSGGNQYFGPGTRLLVL.